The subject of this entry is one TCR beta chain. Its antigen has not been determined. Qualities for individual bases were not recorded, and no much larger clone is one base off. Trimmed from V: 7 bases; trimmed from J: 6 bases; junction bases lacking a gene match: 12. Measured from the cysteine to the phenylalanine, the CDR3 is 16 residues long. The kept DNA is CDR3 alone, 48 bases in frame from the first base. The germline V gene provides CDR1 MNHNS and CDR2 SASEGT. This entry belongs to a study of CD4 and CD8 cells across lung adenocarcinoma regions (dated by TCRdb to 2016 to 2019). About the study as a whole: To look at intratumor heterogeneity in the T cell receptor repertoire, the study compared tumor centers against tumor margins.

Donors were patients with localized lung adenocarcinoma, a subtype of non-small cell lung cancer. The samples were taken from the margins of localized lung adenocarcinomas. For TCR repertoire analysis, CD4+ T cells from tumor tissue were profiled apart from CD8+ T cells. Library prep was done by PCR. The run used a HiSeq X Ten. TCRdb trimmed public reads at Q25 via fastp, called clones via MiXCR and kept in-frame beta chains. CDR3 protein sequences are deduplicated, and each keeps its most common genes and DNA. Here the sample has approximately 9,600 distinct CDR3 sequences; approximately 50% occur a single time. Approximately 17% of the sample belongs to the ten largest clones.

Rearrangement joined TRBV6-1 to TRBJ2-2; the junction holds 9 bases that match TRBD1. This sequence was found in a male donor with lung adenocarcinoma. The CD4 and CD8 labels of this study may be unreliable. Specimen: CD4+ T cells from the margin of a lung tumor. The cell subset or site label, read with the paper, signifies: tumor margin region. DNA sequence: TGTGCCAGCACCAAGGGGACGGGACAGGGATCCGGGGAGCTGTTTTTT. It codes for CASTKGTGQGSGELFF.